This T cell receptor beta chain was found in a study of regulatory T cells in long-lasting Graves disease. Study-wide findings and caveats: Whereas new patients shared about 980 public clonotypes, persistent patients shared more, at about 2,500.

In building TCR beta libraries, iRepertoire HTBI primers were used together with Arm-PCR of CDR3 regions. TCRdb re-analysed the multiplex PCR reads in MiXCR, keeping a single row per CDR3 protein. The sample carries 300,000 to 350,000 distinct CDR3 sequences, 20% recorded once. Comments on this clonotype: Its antigen is unknown.

The sample's time point: persistent/refractory GD, antithyroid drugs over 5 years with positive TRAb. Construction of the TCR library relied on RNA isolated from PBMCs. Sequenced here: peripheral blood mononuclear cells (PBMCs), sampled when the disease was refractory, from a patient treated with antithyroid drugs. The receptor was isolated from a female donor with Graves disease.

The CDR3 region has the DNA TGTGCCAGCTCACCATACACAGGGGGCTCCTACGAGCAGTACTTC. This gives the protein CASSPYTGGSYEQYF. The chain employs TRBV18 and TRBJ2-7, with 8 bases aligning to TRBD1. The length of the CDR3 is 15 residues. The V gene's germline CDR1 is KGHSH and CDR2 LQKENI. The trim removed 2 bases at V and 0 bases at J, leaving 3 bases unmatched.